This T cell receptor beta chain derives from a study of PD-1 blockade in classical Hodgkin lymphoma. With V trimmed by 4 bases and J by 6 bases, 8 bases remained unmatched. This CDR3 has 15 amino acids. Germline assignment: CDR1 MRHNA and CDR2 SNTAGT. Profiling relied on immunoSEQ multiplex PCR, and the TCRdb table lists in-frame clones only, not all of them. The data contain nearly 55,000 clones, approximately 84% of them seen just once; the ten biggest clones take up 15% to 20%. To note about this clone: Its specificity is not known.

The patients all showed relapse after autologous stem cell transplantation, while their brentuximab vedotin exposure varied. The study, taken as a whole, reports: The baseline diversity of complete responders showed similarity to that of newly diagnosed patients.

The chain combines TRBV6-4 with TRBJ2-1; 8 bases line up with TRBD2. The source is a human donor with classical Hodgkin lymphoma. The sequencing here drew on peripheral blood mononuclear cells (PBMCs), taken at baseline. This chain's CDR3 is CASSVLSGKPNEQFF. For the CDR3, the DNA is TGTGCCAGCAGTGTCCTTAGCGGGAAGCCCAATGAGCAGTTCTTC.